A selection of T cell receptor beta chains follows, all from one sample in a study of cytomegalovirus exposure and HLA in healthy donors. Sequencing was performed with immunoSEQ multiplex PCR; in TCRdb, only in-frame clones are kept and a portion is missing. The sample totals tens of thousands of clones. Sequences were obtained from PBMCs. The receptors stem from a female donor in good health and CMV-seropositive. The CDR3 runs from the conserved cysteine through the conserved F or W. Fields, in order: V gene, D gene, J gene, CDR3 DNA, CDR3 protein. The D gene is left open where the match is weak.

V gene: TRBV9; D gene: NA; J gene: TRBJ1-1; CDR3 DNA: TGTGCCAGCAGCGTAATGCAGACGACTAACACTGAAGCTTTCTTT; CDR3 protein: CASSVMQTTNTEAFF
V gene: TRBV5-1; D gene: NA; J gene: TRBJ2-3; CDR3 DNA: TGCGCCAGCAGCCTATCCGGGGGTTGGGATACGCAGTATTTT; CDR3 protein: CASSLSGGWDTQYF
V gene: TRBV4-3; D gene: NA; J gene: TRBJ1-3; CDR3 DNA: TGCGCCAGCAGCCTCGACAGTAAACCTGGAAACACCATATATTTT; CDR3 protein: CASSLDSKPGNTIYF
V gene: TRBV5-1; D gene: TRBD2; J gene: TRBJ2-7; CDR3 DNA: TGCGCCAGCAGCTGGTCGTTGGCTAGCGGGAGGACCCCCTACGAGCAGTACTTC; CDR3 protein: CASSWSLASGRTPYEQYF
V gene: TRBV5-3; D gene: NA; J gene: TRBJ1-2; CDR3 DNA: TGTGCCAGAAGCTTAAGTCCCAGGGATTCATCTGGCTACACCTTC; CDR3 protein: CARSLSPRDSSGYTF
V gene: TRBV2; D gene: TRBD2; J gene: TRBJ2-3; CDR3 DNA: TGTGCCAGCAGTACACTAGCGGGAGGTCAGGCGGGTACGCAGTATTTT; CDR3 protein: CASSTLAGGQAGTQYF
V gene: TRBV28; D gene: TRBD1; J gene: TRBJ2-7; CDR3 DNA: TGTGCCAGCAGTTTTGGGACAGGGGGCTACGAGCAGTACTTC; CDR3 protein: CASSFGTGGYEQYF
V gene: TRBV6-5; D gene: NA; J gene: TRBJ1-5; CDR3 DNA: TGTGCCAGCAACCAGGGCGGGAGGAATCAGCCCCAGCATTTT; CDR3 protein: CASNQGGRNQPQHF
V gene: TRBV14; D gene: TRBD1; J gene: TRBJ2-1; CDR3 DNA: TGTGCCAGCAGCCGGACCGGGACAGGGGCCTTCTTC; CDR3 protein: CASSRTGTGAFF
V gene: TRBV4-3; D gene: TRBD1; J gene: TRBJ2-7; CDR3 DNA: TGCGCCAGCAGCCAAGAAGGGGCCAGGGGGACCTACGAGCAGTACTTC; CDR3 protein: CASSQEGARGTYEQYF
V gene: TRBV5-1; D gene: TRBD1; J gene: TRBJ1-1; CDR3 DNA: TGCGCCAGCAGCTGGGGGACAGGGGTGAACACTGAAGCTTTCTTT; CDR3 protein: CASSWGTGVNTEAFF
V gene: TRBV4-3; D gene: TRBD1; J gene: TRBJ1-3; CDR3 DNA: TGCGCCAGCAGCCTAGGACAGGGTGACACCATATATTTT; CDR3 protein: CASSLGQGDTIYF
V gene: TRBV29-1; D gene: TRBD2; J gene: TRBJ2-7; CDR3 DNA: TGCAGCGTTGTACGACTAGCGGGAGACGGCTACGAGCAGTACTTC; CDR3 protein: CSVVRLAGDGYEQYF
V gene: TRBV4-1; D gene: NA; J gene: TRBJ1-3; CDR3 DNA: TGCGCCAGCAGCCAAGGAAAGGCCAGAGGCAGGGGTAACACCATATATTTT; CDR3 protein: CASSQGKARGRGNTIYF
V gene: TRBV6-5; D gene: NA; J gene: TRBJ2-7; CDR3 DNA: TGTGCCAGCAGTTACGGAGGGTCCTACGAGCAGTACTTC; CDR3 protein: CASSYGGSYEQYF
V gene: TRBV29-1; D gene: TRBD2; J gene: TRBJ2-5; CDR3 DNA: TGCAGCGTTGGGGGACTAGCGGGTCAAGAGAACCAGTACTTC; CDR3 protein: CSVGGLAGQENQYF
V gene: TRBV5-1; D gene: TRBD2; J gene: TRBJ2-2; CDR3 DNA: TGCGCCAGCAGTGGCACTAGCGGGAGATTTGACACCGGGGAGCTGTTTTTT; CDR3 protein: CASSGTSGRFDTGELFF
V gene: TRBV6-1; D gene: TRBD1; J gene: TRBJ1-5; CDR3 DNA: TGTGCCAGCAGTGGACCGGGACAGGGCCTTCAGCCCCAGCATTTT; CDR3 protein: CASSGPGQGLQPQHF
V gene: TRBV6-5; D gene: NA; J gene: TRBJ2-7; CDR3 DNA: TGTGCCAGCAGTTACTCGATACGGGACTCCTACGAGCAGTACTTC; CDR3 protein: CASSYSIRDSYEQYF
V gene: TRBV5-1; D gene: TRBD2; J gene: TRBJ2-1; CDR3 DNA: TGCGCCAGCAGCTTGGTGGTTCGCCCCGGGGGGAATGAGCAGTTCTTC; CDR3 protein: CASSLVVRPGGNEQFF
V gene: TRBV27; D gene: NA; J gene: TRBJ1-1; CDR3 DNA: TGTGCCAGATTTCCGACAAGGGGTAGGGTGAACACTGAAGCTTTCTTT; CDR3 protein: CARFPTRGRVNTEAFF
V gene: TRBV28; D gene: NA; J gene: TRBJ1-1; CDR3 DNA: TGTGCCAGCAGTCTCCCCAGGAACACTGAAGCTTTCTTT; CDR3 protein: CASSLPRNTEAFF
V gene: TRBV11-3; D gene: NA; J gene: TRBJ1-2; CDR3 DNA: TGTGCCCAGCAGGAATCAGCCCAACAGGATGACCGGGGCTACACCTTC; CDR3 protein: CAQQESAQQDDRGYTF
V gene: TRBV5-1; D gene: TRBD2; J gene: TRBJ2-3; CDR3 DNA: TGCGCCAGCAGCTCTAGGGGACTAGAAACAGATACGCAGTATTTT; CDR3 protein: CASSSRGLETDTQYF
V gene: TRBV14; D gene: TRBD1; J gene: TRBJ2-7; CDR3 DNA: TGTGCCAGCAGCCAAGATCTGGGGACAGGGTCTTCCTACGAGCAGTACTTC; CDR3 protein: CASSQDLGTGSSYEQYF
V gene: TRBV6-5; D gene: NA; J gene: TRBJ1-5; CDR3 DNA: TGTGCCAGCAGCCCCATGAGGGGCAATCAGCCCCAGCATTTT; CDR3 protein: CASSPMRGNQPQHF
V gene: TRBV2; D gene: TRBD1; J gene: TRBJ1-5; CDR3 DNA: TGTGCCAGCAGGGAGGACAGGGGTGGCCAGCCCCAGCATTTT; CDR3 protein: CASREDRGGQPQHF
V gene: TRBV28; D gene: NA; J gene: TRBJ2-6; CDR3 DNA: TGTGCCAGCAGTTTATGGTACAGGGGGGGTGGGGCCAACGTCCTGACTTTC; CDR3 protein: CASSLWYRGGGANVLTF
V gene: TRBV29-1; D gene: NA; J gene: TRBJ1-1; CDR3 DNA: TGCAGCGTTGGATCCAGGCAGGGGAACACTGAAGCTTTCTTT; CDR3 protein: CSVGSRQGNTEAFF